These T cell receptor beta chains were read from a single sample in a study of T cell responses to AZD1222 COVID-19 vaccine. This table comes from immunoSEQ multiplex PCR, and its TCRdb copy is limited to in-frame clones, with some not included. The sample shows about 110,000 clones, around 90% of them seen only once. The sample here was peripheral blood, taken 28 days after the second AZD1222 dose. The receptors come from an adult who received the AZD1222 COVID-19 vaccine. The CDR3 runs from the conserved cysteine through the conserved F or W. A D gene is named only where the DNA matches it firmly. Clone sizes are given selectively: once, few, many, or a class where the clone is expanded.

cdr3_nt cdr3_aa clone_size d_call j_call v_call
TGTGCCAGACCGATGGGGTATTGCCCGGTTACGCAGTATTTT CARPMGYCPVTQYF NA NA TRBJ2-3 TRBV5-3
TGTGCCAGCAGCCGTGGGGGGTCAGACAATTCACCCCTCCACTTT CASSRGGSDNSPLHF NA NA TRBJ1-6 TRBV7-2
TGTGCCACCGACGCGGGAACAGATACGCAGTATTTT CATDAGTDTQYF NA NA TRBJ2-3 TRBV24-1
TGTGCCAGCAGTTCCCAGGGGATGGCGGAAGAGACCCAGTACTTC CASSSQGMAEETQYF once NA TRBJ2-5 TRBV6-5
TGCGCCAGCAGCCAAGGACACCAAGAGACCCAGTACTTC CASSQGHQETQYF once NA TRBJ2-5 TRBV4-1
TGTGCCAGCAGTTACCCAGACAGAGCCTACGAGCAGTACTTC CASSYPDRAYEQYF NA NA TRBJ2-7 TRBV6-2/TRBV6-3
TGTGCCAGCTCACCGGGGACAGGAGCCTACGAGCAGTACTTC CASSPGTGAYEQYF NA TRBD1 TRBJ2-7 TRBV18
TGTGCCAGCAGCCAAGAAATGAGGGGGGAGCTGTTTTTT CASSQEMRGELFF once NA TRBJ2-2 TRBV3-1/TRBV3-2
TGTGCCAGCAGCTTGGGGGGGGACACCTATGGCTACACCTTC CASSLGGDTYGYTF NA NA TRBJ1-2 TRBV5-4
TGTGCCAGCAGCTTCCGGGCAGGGGGACAAGAGACCCAGTACTTC CASSFRAGGQETQYF NA TRBD1 TRBJ2-5 TRBV5-4
TGTGCCATCGGCCGAGGGAGCCAATCCTACGAGCAGTACTTC CAIGRGSQSYEQYF NA NA TRBJ2-7 TRBV10-3
TGTGCCAGTAACGACAGGGACTACGGGCAGCCCCAGCATTTT CASNDRDYGQPQHF NA TRBD1 TRBJ1-5 TRBV19
TGTGCCAGCAGCCAGGGACAAGGCGGGTTGAGGACTGAAGCTTTCTTT CASSQGQGGLRTEAFF NA NA TRBJ1-1 TRBV7-2
TGTGCCAGCTCACCCCAGGGGGCCGGTGGAAACACCATATATTTT CASSPQGAGGNTIYF NA TRBD1 TRBJ1-3 TRBV18
TGTGCCAGCAGGGGAAGGACTGAAGCTTTCTTT CASRGRTEAFF NA NA TRBJ1-1 TRBV6-5
TGTGCCAGCAGCTCCCCCACCGGGACAGGGACACAAGAGACCCAGTACTTC CASSSPTGTGTQETQYF few TRBD1 TRBJ2-5 TRBV7-9
TGCGCCAGCAGCTTGGTCCAGGGCTCCTACAATGAGCAGTTCTTC CASSLVQGSYNEQFF NA NA TRBJ2-1 TRBV5-1
TGCGCCAGCAGCTTGGCCAGAGACTGGGGGGATGAGCAGTTCTTC CASSLARDWGDEQFF NA NA TRBJ2-1 TRBV5-1
TGTGCCAGCAGTTACTCGACAGGGAAGGACACTGAAGCTTTCTTT CASSYSTGKDTEAFF NA TRBD1 TRBJ1-1 TRBV6-5
TGTGCCAGCCAAAGACTAGCGGGTACAGATACGCAGTATTTT CASQRLAGTDTQYF once TRBD2 TRBJ2-3 TRBV7-3
TGTGCCAGCAGGCCGGATGGAGTTGGTGAGCAGTTCTTC CASRPDGVGEQFF NA NA TRBJ2-1 TRBV7-2
TGTGCCAGCAGCTTAGCCGGGGACAGTAGCTCCTACGAGCAGTACTTC CASSLAGDSSSYEQYF NA TRBD1 TRBJ2-7 TRBV7-2
TGTGCCACCAGTGCCAAAAGTATTCGGGACAGGGAAAGATCTGGGGCCAACGTCCTGACTTTC CATSAKSIRDRERSGANVLTF NA TRBD1 TRBJ2-6 TRBV24-1
TGTGCCAGCAGCTCAGGACCGGGGGGCTATGGCTACACCTTC CASSSGPGGYGYTF NA NA TRBJ1-2 TRBV7-2
TGTGCCAGCAATAGGGACATCCGTAGTGGAGAGACCCAGTACTTC CASNRDIRSGETQYF NA NA TRBJ2-5 TRBV2